The TCR beta chain described here comes from a study of control samples from healthy donors and cancer patients. This CDR3 has 17 amino acids. Germline loops: CDR1 MNHNS, CDR2 SASEGT. V dropped 2 bases and J dropped 6 bases, with 19 bases sitting between them. Using immunoSEQ multiplex PCR, the repertoire was profiled, and TCRdb retains in-frame clones only, with some absent. The sample gives about 130,000 clones, around 92% of which show up once; around 0.52% is in the top ten. The sample was PBMCs. The genes are TRBV6-1 and TRBJ1-4; D is uncertain. This receptor was taken from a man of 80 years or more with head and neck cancer. DNA for the CDR3: TGTGCCAGCAGTGAATTCGGCACGCCCGAGCTGGATGAAAAACTGTTTTTT. Protein sequence: CASSEFGTPELDEKLFF.